This T cell receptor beta chain was recovered during a study of T cell responses to AZD1222 COVID-19 vaccine. Notes on the study in general: It was only a handful of AZD1222 recipients who were seropositive at baseline. Clonal diversity was possibly underestimated; the donors were predominantly white British and more often female. The peak T cell response came first, and repertoires were sampled only after it.

Repertoires were generated with immunoSEQ multiplex PCR, while TCRdb's copy carries only in-frame clones and drops some. The repertoire includes 85,000 to 95,000 clones, 75% to 90% of them detected once, and more than 5% sits in the top ten. The CDR3 is made up of 12 amino acids. CDR1 is MNHEY and CDR2 is SVGAGI in the germline V gene. V was clipped by 8 bases and J by 3 bases, with 9 bases between them. Second doses that came at about 4 or about 12 weeks were put together. Regarding this clone: Its antigen is not identified.

This chain connects TRBV6-5 to TRBJ2-3; D uncertain. The clonotype originates from an adult who received the AZD1222 COVID-19 vaccine. The sequencing here drew on peripheral blood, taken 28 days after the second AZD1222 dose. The CDR3 DNA is TGTGCCAGCCAGTACCCGACAGATACGCAGTATTTT. It encodes CASQYPTDTQYF.